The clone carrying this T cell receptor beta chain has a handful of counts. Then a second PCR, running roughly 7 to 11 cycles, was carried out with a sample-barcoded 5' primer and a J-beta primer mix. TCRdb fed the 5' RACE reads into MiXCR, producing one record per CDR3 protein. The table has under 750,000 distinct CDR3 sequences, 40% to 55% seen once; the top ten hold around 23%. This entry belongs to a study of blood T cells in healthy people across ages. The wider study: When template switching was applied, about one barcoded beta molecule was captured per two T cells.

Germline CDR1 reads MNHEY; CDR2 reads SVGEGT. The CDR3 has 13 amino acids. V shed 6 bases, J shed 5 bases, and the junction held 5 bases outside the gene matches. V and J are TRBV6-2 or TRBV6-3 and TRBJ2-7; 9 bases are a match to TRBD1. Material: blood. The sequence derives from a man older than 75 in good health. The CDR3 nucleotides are TGTGCCAGCAGCCGGACAGGGGACGACGAGCAGTACTTC. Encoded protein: CASSRTGDDEQYF.